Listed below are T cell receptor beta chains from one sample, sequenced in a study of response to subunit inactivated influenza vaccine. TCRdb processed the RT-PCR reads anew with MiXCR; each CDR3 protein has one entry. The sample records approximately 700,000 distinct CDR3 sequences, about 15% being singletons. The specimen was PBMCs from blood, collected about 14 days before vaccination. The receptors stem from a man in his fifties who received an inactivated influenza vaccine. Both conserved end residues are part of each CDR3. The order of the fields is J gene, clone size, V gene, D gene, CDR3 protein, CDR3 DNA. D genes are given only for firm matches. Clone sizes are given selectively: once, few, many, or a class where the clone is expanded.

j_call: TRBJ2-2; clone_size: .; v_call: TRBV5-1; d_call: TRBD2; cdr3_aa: CASSLTGRAFTGELFF; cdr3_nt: TGCGCCAGCAGCTTGACCGGGAGGGCCTTCACCGGGGAGCTGTTTTTT
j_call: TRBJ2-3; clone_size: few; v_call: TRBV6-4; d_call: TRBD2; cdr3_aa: CATGLRLAGGQRPADTQYF; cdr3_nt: TGTGCCACCGGACTCCGGCTAGCGGGGGGGCAACGCCCCGCAGATACGCAGTATTTT
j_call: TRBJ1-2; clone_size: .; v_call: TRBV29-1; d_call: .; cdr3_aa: CSVGAGVGNGYTF; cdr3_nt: TGCAGCGTTGGAGCAGGGGTCGGGAATGGCTACACCTTC
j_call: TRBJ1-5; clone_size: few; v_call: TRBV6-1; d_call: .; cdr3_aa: CASSARQGNQPQHF; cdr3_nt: TGTGCCAGCAGTGCCCGACAGGGCAATCAGCCCCAGCATTTT
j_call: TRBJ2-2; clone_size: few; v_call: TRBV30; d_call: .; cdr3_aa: CAWSEGAGELFF; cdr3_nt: TGTGCCTGGAGCGAAGGGGCCGGGGAGCTGTTTTTT
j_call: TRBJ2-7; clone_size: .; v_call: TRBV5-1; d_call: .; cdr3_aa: CASSLQGSGYEQYF; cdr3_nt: TGCGCCAGCAGCCTACAGGGATCGGGATACGAGCAGTACTTC
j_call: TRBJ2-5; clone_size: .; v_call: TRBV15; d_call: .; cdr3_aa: CATSRVGKTQYF; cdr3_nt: TGTGCCACCAGCAGAGTCGGGAAGACCCAGTACTTC
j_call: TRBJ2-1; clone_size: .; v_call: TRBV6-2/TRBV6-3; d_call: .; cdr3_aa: CATRDLGNEQFF; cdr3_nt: TGTGCCACCCGGGACTTGGGCAATGAGCAGTTCTTC
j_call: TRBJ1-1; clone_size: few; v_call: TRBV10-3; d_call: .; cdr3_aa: CAISDGPEAFF; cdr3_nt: TGTGCCATCAGTGATGGGCCTGAAGCTTTCTTT
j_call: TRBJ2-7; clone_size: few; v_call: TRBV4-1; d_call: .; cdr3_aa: CASSQVGAGPPYEQYF; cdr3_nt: TGCGCCAGCAGCCAAGTGGGCGCGGGGCCTCCCTACGAGCAGTACTTC
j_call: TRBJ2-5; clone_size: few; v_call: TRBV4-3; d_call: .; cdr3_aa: CASSQLLTGRGETQYF; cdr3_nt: TGCGCCAGCAGCCAACTGCTAACAGGACGTGGGGAGACCCAGTACTTC
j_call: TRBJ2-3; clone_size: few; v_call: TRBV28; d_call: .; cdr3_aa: CASSSRSPVADTQYF; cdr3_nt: TGTGCCAGCAGTTCTCGGTCCCCCGTCGCAGATACGCAGTATTTT
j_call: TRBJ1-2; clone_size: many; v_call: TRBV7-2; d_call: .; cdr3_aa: CASSLTGIPNYGYTF; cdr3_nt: TGTGCCAGCAGTTTAACAGGGATCCCTAACTATGGCTACACCTTC
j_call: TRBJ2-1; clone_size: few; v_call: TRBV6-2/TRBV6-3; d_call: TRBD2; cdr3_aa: CASSVLAGGWHEQFF; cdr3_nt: TGTGCCAGCAGTGTGCTAGCGGGAGGTTGGCATGAGCAGTTCTTC
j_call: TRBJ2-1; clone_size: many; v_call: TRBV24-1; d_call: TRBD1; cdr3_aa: CATSDVGAGGYNEQFF; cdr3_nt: TGTGCCACCAGTGATGTCGGTGCAGGGGGCTACAATGAGCAGTTCTTC
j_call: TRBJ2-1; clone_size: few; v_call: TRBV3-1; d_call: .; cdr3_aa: CASSQEVTGVEQFF; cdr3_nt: TGTGCCAGCAGCCAAGAAGTCACGGGAGTTGAGCAGTTCTTC
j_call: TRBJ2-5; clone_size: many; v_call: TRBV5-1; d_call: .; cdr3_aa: CASSLMTEETQYF; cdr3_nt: TGCGCCAGCAGCTTGATGACAGAAGAGACCCAGTACTTC
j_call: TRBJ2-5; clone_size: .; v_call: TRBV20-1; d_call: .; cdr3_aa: CSARERRAGETQYF; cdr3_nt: TGCAGTGCTAGAGAGCGAAGGGCGGGAGAGACCCAGTACTTC
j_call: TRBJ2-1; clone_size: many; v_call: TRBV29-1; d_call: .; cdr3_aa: CSVGLSDEQFF; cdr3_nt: TGCAGCGTTGGTTTATCGGATGAGCAGTTCTTC
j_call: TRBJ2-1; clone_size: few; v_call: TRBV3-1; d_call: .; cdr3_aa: CASSQDSGPYNEQFF; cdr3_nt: TGTGCCAGCAGCCAAGATAGCGGCCCTTACAATGAGCAGTTCTTC
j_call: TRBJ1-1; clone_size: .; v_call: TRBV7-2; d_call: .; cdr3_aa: CASSLHRQNTEAFF; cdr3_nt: TGTGCCAGCAGCCTCCACCGACAGAACACTGAAGCTTTCTTT
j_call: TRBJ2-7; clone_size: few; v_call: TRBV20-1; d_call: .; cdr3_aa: CSARGIPYEQYF; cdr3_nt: TGCAGTGCACGGGGGATCCCCTACGAGCAGTACTTC
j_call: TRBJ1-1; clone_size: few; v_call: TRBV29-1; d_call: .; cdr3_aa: CSVEFLNTEAFF; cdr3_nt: TGCAGCGTTGAGTTTTTGAACACTGAAGCTTTCTTT
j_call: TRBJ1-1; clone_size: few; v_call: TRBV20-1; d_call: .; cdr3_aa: CSARDIGSDTEAFF; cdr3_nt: TGCAGTGCTAGAGATATCGGGTCTGACACTGAAGCTTTCTTT
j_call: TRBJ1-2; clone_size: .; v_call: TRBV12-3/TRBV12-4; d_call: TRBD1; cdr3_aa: CASSLGSRTGSRYGYTF; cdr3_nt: TGTGCCAGCAGTTTAGGATCTCGGACAGGCTCACGATATGGCTACACCTTC
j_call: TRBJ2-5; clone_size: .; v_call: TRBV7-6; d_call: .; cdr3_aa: CASSQTGNTQETQYF; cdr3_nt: TGTGCCAGCAGCCAAACGGGAAATACACAAGAGACCCAGTACTTC
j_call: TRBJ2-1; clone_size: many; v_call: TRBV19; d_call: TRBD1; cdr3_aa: CASSIQQGAGGEQFF; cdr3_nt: TGTGCCAGTAGTATCCAACAGGGGGCAGGAGGTGAGCAGTTCTTC
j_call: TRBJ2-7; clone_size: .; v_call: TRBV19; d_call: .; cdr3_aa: CASSIAADTGIRPYEQYF; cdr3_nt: TGTGCCAGTAGTATCGCAGCCGATACAGGGATTCGCCCCTACGAGCAGTACTTC
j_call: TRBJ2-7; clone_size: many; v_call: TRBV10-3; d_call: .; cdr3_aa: CAISGEGTEQYF; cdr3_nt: TGTGCCATCAGTGGAGAGGGGACAGAGCAGTACTTC
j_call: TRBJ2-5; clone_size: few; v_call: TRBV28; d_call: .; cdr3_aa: CASSLSVRASQETQYF; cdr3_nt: TGTGCCAGCAGTTTATCTGTAAGAGCGAGCCAAGAGACCCAGTACTTC
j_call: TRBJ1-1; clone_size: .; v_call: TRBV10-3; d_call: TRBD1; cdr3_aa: CAISDDRGRETEAFF; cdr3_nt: TGTGCCATCAGTGATGACAGGGGGAGAGAAACTGAAGCTTTCTTT
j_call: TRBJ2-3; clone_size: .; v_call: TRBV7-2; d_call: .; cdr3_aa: CASRRGGDTQYF; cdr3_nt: TGTGCCAGCAGAAGGGGCGGGGATACGCAGTATTTT
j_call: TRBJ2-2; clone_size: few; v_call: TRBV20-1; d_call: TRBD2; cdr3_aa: CSAKKPSGGNTGELFF; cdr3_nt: TGCAGTGCTAAGAAACCTAGCGGGGGGAACACCGGGGAGCTGTTTTTT
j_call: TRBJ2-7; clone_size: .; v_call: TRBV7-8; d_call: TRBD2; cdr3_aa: CASSPWTSGTYEQYF; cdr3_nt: TGTGCCAGCAGCCCCTGGACTAGCGGGACCTACGAGCAGTACTTC
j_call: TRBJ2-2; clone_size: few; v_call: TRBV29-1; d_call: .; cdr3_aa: CSVEEPNTGELFF; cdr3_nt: TGCAGCGTTGAAGAACCGAACACCGGGGAGCTGTTTTTT
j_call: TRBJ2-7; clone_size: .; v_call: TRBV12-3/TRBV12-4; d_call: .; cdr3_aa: CASSHLFYEQYF; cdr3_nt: TGTGCCAGCAGTCATCTCTTCTACGAGCAGTACTTC
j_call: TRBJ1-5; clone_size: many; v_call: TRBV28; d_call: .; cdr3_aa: CASSYPTFARGNQPQHF; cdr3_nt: TGTGCCAGCAGCTATCCTACATTTGCTAGAGGCAATCAGCCCCAGCATTTT
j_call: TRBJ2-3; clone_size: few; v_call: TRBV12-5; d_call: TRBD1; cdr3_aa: CASGPGQGTDTQYF; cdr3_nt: TGTGCTAGTGGACCCGGACAGGGCACAGATACGCAGTATTTT
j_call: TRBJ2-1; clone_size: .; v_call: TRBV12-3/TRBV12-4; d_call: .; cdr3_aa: CASSFRTTYNEQFF; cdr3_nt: TGTGCCAGCAGTTTCCGGACAACTTACAATGAGCAGTTCTTC
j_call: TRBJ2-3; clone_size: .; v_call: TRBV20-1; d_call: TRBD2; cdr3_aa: CKPGGAGTDTQYF; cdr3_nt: TGCAAACCGGGAGGAGCTGGTACAGATACGCAGTATTTT
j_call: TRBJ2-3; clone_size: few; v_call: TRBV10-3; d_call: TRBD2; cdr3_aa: CAIAGLGTNTQYF; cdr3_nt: TGTGCCATCGCGGGACTAGGGACGAATACGCAGTATTTT
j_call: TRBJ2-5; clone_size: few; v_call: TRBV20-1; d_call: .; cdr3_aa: CSSYWRGQETQYF; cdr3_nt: TGCAGCTCATATTGGAGGGGCCAAGAGACCCAGTACTTC
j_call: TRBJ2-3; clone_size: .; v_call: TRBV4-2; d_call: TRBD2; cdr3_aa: CASSHGLAGSRGTDTQYF; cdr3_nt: TGTGCCAGCAGCCACGGACTAGCGGGGAGCAGAGGCACAGATACGCAGTATTTT
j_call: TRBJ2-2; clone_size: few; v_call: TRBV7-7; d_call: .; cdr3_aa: CASSSQEGGELFF; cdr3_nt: TGTGCTAGCAGCTCCCAGGAGGGCGGGGAGCTGTTTTTT
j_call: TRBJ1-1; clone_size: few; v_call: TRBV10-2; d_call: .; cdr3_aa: CASRDMNTEAFF; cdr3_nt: TGCGCCAGCAGAGACATGAACACTGAAGCTTTCTTT
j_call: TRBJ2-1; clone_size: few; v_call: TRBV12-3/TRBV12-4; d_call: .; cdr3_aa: CASSLGSSSYNEQFF; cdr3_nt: TGTGCCAGCAGTTTAGGCAGCTCTTCCTACAATGAGCAGTTCTTC
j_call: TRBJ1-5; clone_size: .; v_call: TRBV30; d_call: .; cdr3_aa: CAWSRQSNQPQHF; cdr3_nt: TGTGCCTGGAGCCGACAGAGCAATCAGCCCCAGCATTTT
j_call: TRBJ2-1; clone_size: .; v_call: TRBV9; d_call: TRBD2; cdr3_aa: CASSVVGSGGPPSYNEQFF; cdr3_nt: TGTGCCAGCAGCGTAGTGGGTAGCGGGGGGCCCCCCTCCTACAATGAGCAGTTCTTC
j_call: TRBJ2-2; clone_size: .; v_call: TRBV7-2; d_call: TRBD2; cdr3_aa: CAIPGLANTGELCF; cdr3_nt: TGTGCCATCCCGGGACTAGCGAACACCGGGGAGCTGTGTTTT
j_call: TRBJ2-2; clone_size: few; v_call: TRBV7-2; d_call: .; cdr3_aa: CASSDKRTAGELFF; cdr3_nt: TGTGCCAGCAGCGACAAGCGGACAGCCGGGGAGCTGTTTTTT